This T cell receptor beta chain was recovered during a study of blood T cell repertoires in COVID-19. CDR3 length equals 15 residues. Germline V gives CDR1 SQVTM, CDR2 ANQGSEA. V lost 3 bases and J lost 0; bases outside the gene matches: 7. Measured with immunoSEQ multiplex PCR; TCRdb has only the in-frame clones, and not every one. Here the sample spans a few hundred thousand clones, approximately 88% being singletons. The sequence derives from a woman in her 30s who had recovered from COVID-19. The sequenced sample consisted of peripheral blood. The chain joins TRBV29-1 to TRBJ1-2, with 7 bases aligning to TRBD1. The DNA of the CDR3 is TGCAGCGTTGACCCACAGGGGACGGCTAACTATGGCTACACCTTC. Amino acids: CSVDPQGTANYGYTF.